These T cell receptor beta chains were read from a single sample in a study of CD8 T cells in ankylosing spondylitis. MiXCR was run by TCRdb on the 5' RACE reads, yielding one entry per CDR3 protein. This sample has 500,000 to 650,000 distinct CDR3 sequences, with 5.3% found just once. The specimen was blood, either unsorted or a sorted T cell fraction (not recorded which). The source is a male donor with ankylosing spondylitis. The CDR3 runs from the conserved cysteine through the conserved F or W. Each record gives: J gene, V gene, clone size, D gene, CDR3 DNA, CDR3 protein. The D gene is left open where the match is weak. Some rows mark clone size as missing; the rest say once, few, many or name a class of expanded clone.

TRBJ2-1 | TRBV6-2/TRBV6-3 | NA | TRBD2 | TGTGCCAGCAGTTACCGGGAGGGCGCCTACAATGAGCAGTTCTTC | CASSYREGAYNEQFF
TRBJ1-2 | TRBV12-3/TRBV12-4 | many | TRBD1 | TGTGCCAGCAGTTTCGCAGGGGGGTTTGGCTACACCTTC | CASSFAGGFGYTF
TRBJ2-1 | TRBV5-1 | many | TRBD2 | TGCGCCAGCAGCTCAAATCAAGGCGGGAGTCTTGGGAATGAGCAGTTCTTC | CASSSNQGGSLGNEQFF
TRBJ1-2 | TRBV28 | many | NA | TGTGCCAGCAGTGCGCCCGGGCAGGGGAGTCTTTGGGGCTACACCTTC | CASSAPGQGSLWGYTF
TRBJ2-7 | TRBV11-2 | NA | NA | TGTGCCAGCAGCTTTGGTAGTGAGCGCTCCTACGAGCAGTACTTC | CASSFGSERSYEQYF
TRBJ1-1 | TRBV12-3/TRBV12-4 | many | NA | TGTGCCAGCAGACGGACTGGGACTGAAGCTTTCTTT | CASRRTGTEAFF
TRBJ1-1 | TRBV6-2/TRBV6-3 | many | NA | TGTGCCAGCAGTAACGGTCGCATGAACACTGAAGCTTTCTTT | CASSNGRMNTEAFF
TRBJ1-1 | TRBV14 | many | NA | TGTGCCAGCAGCCAAGACGGAACGCACCCCTCGAACACTGAAGCTTTCTTT | CASSQDGTHPSNTEAFF
TRBJ2-5 | TRBV6-1 | many | TRBD1 | TGTGCCACGCACGTGAACAGGGGGCCTGGGACCCAGTACTTC | CATHVNRGPGTQYF
TRBJ2-5 | TRBV6-2/TRBV6-3 | many | TRBD2 | TGTGCCAGCAGACCCGAAAGGGCTAGCGGGAGAGGAGAGACCCAGTACTTC | CASRPERASGRGETQYF
TRBJ2-7 | TRBV25-1 | many | NA | TGTGCCAGCAGTGAAAGCCTTACCGCCGACTCCGAGCAGTACTTC | CASSESLTADSEQYF
TRBJ2-5 | TRBV4-2 | few | TRBD2 | TGTGCCAGCAGTCCACTTAGCGGGGGGTCGAAAGAGACCCAGTACTTC | CASSPLSGGSKETQYF
TRBJ1-2 | TRBV10-3 | many | NA | TGTGCCATCAGTGAGATAGGCAGGGACTATGGCTACACCTTC | CAISEIGRDYGYTF
TRBJ1-5 | TRBV6-2/TRBV6-3 | many | NA | TGTGCCAGCAGTTACTCGACCAGGAGGAACAATCAGCCCCAGCATTTT | CASSYSTRRNNQPQHF
TRBJ2-7 | TRBV27 | many | NA | TGTGCCAGCAGTTTACACGCCCGGACAAGAGCCCTCTACGAGCAGTACTTC | CASSLHARTRALYEQYF
TRBJ1-5 | TRBV6-2/TRBV6-3 | many | TRBD1 | TGTGCCAGCAGAACCGTGGACAGGGGGCTGGTTCAGCCCCAGCATTTT | CASRTVDRGLVQPQHF
TRBJ1-3 | TRBV20-1 | many | NA | TGCAGTGCTAGAGATTGGAGGGGTCCTGGAAACACCATATATTTT | CSARDWRGPGNTIYF
TRBJ2-5 | TRBV7-6 | few | TRBD1 | TGTGCCAGCAGCTCTCGACAGGGTGTGGGAGAGACCCAGTACTTC | CASSSRQGVGETQYF
TRBJ2-7 | TRBV7-2 | few | TRBD2 | TGTGCCAGCAGACCTGGGACTAGCTCCTACGAGCAGTACTTC | CASRPGTSSYEQYF
TRBJ1-2 | TRBV15 | many | NA | TGTGCCACCAGCAGACGGGGGGGCTCCTATGGCTACACCTTC | CATSRRGGSYGYTF
TRBJ2-1 | TRBV27 | NA | NA | TGTGCCAGCAGTTTATTCGGGGGTCAAGTCCGTAATGAGCAGTTCTTC | CASSLFGGQVRNEQFF
TRBJ2-3 | TRBV20-1 | many | TRBD2 | TGCAGTGCTAACGCCCGACTAGCGGGGGAGCGGGTTACGCAGTATTTT | CSANARLAGERVTQYF
TRBJ2-6 | TRBV29-1 | many | NA | TGCAGCGTCCAGGTATCTGGGGCCAACGTCCTGACTTTC | CSVQVSGANVLTF
TRBJ2-2 | TRBV20-1 | many | NA | TGCAGTGCTAGACCGACAACTAACACCGGGGAGCTGTTTTTT | CSARPTTNTGELFF
TRBJ2-7 | TRBV7-9 | few | TRBD1 | TGTGCCAGCAGCACCCTACAGGGGGCAGGAGAGCAGTACTTC | CASSTLQGAGEQYF
TRBJ1-2 | TRBV6-5 | many | NA | TGTGCCAGCGGGCTTAACTATGGCTACACCTTC | CASGLNYGYTF
TRBJ2-3 | TRBV28 | many | NA | TGTGCCAGCAGTTTCAGTATTTACACAGATACGCAGTATTTT | CASSFSIYTDTQYF
TRBJ1-1 | TRBV7-9 | many | NA | TGTGCCAGCAGCTTAGACAGCAGAGACACTGAAGCTTTCTTT | CASSLDSRDTEAFF
TRBJ2-3 | TRBV7-6 | many | TRBD2 | TGTGCCAGCAGCTCCTTGGGCGGGGAGGGGGATACGCAGTATTTT | CASSSLGGEGDTQYF
TRBJ2-1 | TRBV5-1 | many | NA | TGCGCCAGCAGCTTTTTACAAAATGAGCAGTTCTTC | CASSFLQNEQFF
TRBJ2-7 | TRBV12-3/TRBV12-4 | many | NA | TGTGCCAGCAGCAGAAACACACCACCCTACGAGCAGTACTTC | CASSRNTPPYEQYF
TRBJ2-6 | TRBV27 | NA | TRBD1 | TGTGCCAGCAGTTGGGACAGCGCTGGGGCCAACGTCCTGACTTTC | CASSWDSAGANVLTF
TRBJ2-3 | TRBV2 | NA | TRBD2 | TGTGCCAGCCGAAGCGGGGTTAGCACAGATACGCAGTATTTT | CASRSGVSTDTQYF
TRBJ2-7 | TRBV3-1 | few | NA | TGTGCCAGCAGCCAAGATCATGGTTATGAGCAGTACTTC | CASSQDHGYEQYF
TRBJ2-3 | TRBV7-3 | NA | NA | TGTGCCAGCAGCTTAATGGGGACCGGGGATACGCAGTATTTT | CASSLMGTGDTQYF
TRBJ1-2 | TRBV7-8 | many | NA | TGTGCCAGCAGCCCAACAAGAAACTATGGCTACACCTTC | CASSPTRNYGYTF
TRBJ2-4 | TRBV5-1 | many | TRBD1 | TGCGCCAGCAGCTTGGCCCAAGACAGGGGAGAAAACATTCAGTACTTC | CASSLAQDRGENIQYF
TRBJ2-1 | TRBV11-3 | NA | TRBD1 | TGTGCCAGCAGCCTACGGACAGGACGATACAATGAGCAGTTCTTC | CASSLRTGRYNEQFF
TRBJ1-1 | TRBV6-1 | many | NA | TGTGCCAGCAGGCGGGACATCAGGAACACTGAAGCTTTCTTT | CASRRDIRNTEAFF
TRBJ2-5 | TRBV20-1 | NA | NA | TGCTGTGCTAGAGGGAACTTTCAGGGGCTACAAGAGACCCAGTACTTC | CCARGNFQGLQETQYF
TRBJ2-5 | TRBV28 | NA | NA | TGTGCCAGCAGTTTATCTTCATTCCGAGTCCCGGTTGAGGCCCAGTACTTC | CASSLSSFRVPVEAQYF
TRBJ2-3 | TRBV7-9 | many | NA | TGTGCCAGCAGTAGGAGGTCGGGGGGCGGGGCCAATACGCAGTATTTT | CASSRRSGGGANTQYF
TRBJ2-5 | TRBV5-5 | few | NA | TGTGCCAGCAGCGACGTAGGGGGGGAGACCCAGTACTTC | CASSDVGGETQYF
TRBJ2-7 | TRBV15 | many | NA | TGTGCCACCAGCAGAGACACGGGACCCAACCACGAGCAGTACTTC | CATSRDTGPNHEQYF
TRBJ2-7 | TRBV19 | few | NA | TGTGCCAGTAGCCAACCGGGACACTCCCTCTACGAGCAGTACTTC | CASSQPGHSLYEQYF
TRBJ1-2 | TRBV9 | many | NA | TGTGCCAGCAGCGAGGACAGCAATAACTATGGCTACACCTTC | CASSEDSNNYGYTF
TRBJ2-1 | TRBV28 | NA | TRBD1 | TGTGCCAGCAGATCAGCTGGGACAGCCTACAATGAGCAGTTCTTC | CASRSAGTAYNEQFF
TRBJ2-2 | TRBV6-1 | many | NA | TGTGCCAGCAGTGAAGTCCGGCAGGGAAGAGCCGGGGAGCTGTTTTTT | CASSEVRQGRAGELFF
TRBJ2-7 | TRBV4-3 | many | NA | TGCGCCAGCAGCCAAGATGTGTTCCGGGGGCGCGCAAACGAGCAGTACTTC | CASSQDVFRGRANEQYF
TRBJ2-2 | TRBV6-5 | many | NA | TGTGCCAGCAGTTATTGGGACCTCACCGGGGAGCTGTTTTTT | CASSYWDLTGELFF
TRBJ1-5 | TRBV4-3 | NA | NA | TGCGCCAGCAGCCAAGATCTAACCGATCAGCCCCAGCATTTT | CASSQDLTDQPQHF